A single sample gave rise to the 26 T cell receptor beta chains below, sequenced in a study of T-cell reconstitution after alpha-beta-depleted transplantation in children. The TCRbeta library incorporated unique molecular identifiers. TCRdb used MiXCR to reprocess the PCR reads, holding one entry per CDR3 protein. The sample contains about 580,000 distinct CDR3 sequences, roughly 23% of which appear only once. Specimen: PBMCs, mostly from graft donor cells, collected 360 days after TCRalphabeta/CD19-depleted stem cell transplant. The source of these receptors is a boy in the first two years of life who had a stem cell transplant for acute myeloid leukemia, so the T cells may come from the graft donor.

Ten or more counts support this clonotype. The CDR3 protein is CASSLAGGSSYNEQFF. For the CDR3, the DNA is TGCGCCAGCAGCTTGGCCGGGGGGAGTTCCTACAATGAGCAGTTCTTC. The chain combines TRBV5-1 with TRBJ2-1, with TRBD2 matching over 7 bases. Germline V CDR1 and CDR2: SGHRS, YFSETQ. This CDR3 is 16 amino acids long. After removal of 0 bases from V and 1 base from J, the junction contained 4 bases not matched to a gene. Supplemented by reference TRBV5-1 and TRBJ2-1, the full variable domain reads KAGVTQTPRYLIKTRGQQVTLSCSPISGHRSVSWYQQTPGQGLQFLFEYFSETQRNKGNFPGRFSGRQFSNSRSEMNVSTLELGDSALYLCASSLAGGSSYNEQFFGPGTRLTVL.

Many counts were recorded for this clonotype. The rearrangement links TRBV6-2 or TRBV6-3 to TRBJ2-5; no definite D call. There are 12 residues in the CDR3. The V and J ends lost 1 base and 4 bases respectively, with 4 bases between them. Germline V gene lookup returns CDR1 MNHEY and CDR2 SVGEGT. CDR3: CASSYWRETQYF. The CDR3, as DNA: TGTGCCAGCAGTTACTGGCGAGAGACCCAGTACTTC.

This clonotype appeared a few times. V is TRBV12-3 or TRBV12-4 and J is TRBJ2-5, with 9 bases fitting TRBD1. CDR3 length equals 14 residues. V gave up 10 bases and J gave up 3 bases; unmatched junction bases: 9. For the CDR3, the DNA is TGTGCCACCGCGGTCTGGGACAGGGAAGAGACCCAGTACTTC. Its translation: CATAVWDREETQYF.

This clonotype has ten or more counts. This rearrangement joins TRBV18 to TRBJ2-1; D gene ambiguous. CDR3 size: 13 residues. The germline V gene encodes CDR1 KGHSH and CDR2 LQKENI. V lost 5 bases and J 8 bases, leaving 13 bases between the germline ends. This CDR3 is CASSSTVVDEQFF. CDR3 in DNA: TGTGCCAGCTCATCAACAGTCGTCGATGAGCAGTTCTTC.

This clonotype was counted between two and nine times. The chain employs TRBV20-1 and TRBJ1-1; 7 nucleotides line up with TRBD1. Trimming took 0 bases from V and 6 from J; bases not matched to a gene: 7. The germline CDR1 and CDR2 sequences are DFQATT and SNEGSKA (reference sequence). The length of the CDR3 is 14 residues. The CDR3 DNA follows: TGCAGTGCTAGAGATCCAGGGGGTGGGTCTGAAGCTTTCTTT. It encodes CSARDPGGGSEAFF.

The table lists this clonotype with a few counts. The genes are TRBV7-8 and TRBJ2-7; possibly TRBD1 for D (6 bases). In germline, CDR1 is SGHVS, CDR2 FQNEAQ. The V and J ends lost 6 bases and 6 bases respectively, with 15 bases between them. There are 13 residues in the CDR3. DNA of the CDR3: TGTGCCAGCAGTCTACAGGGCCCCGCCGAGCAGTACGTC. It specifies CASSLQGPAEQYV.

This clonotype was recorded at least ten times. Mismatch with germline at one junction end may stem from a read error. The CDR3 reads CSAREAYNEQFF. The CDR3 DNA follows: TGCAGTGCTCGAGAAGCCTACAATGAGCAGTTCTTC. The rearrangement uses TRBV20-1 and TRBJ2-1, with unresolved D. This CDR3 has 12 amino acids. Germline V CDR1 and CDR2: DFQATT, SNEGSKA (reference sequence).

The table lists this clonotype with a few counts. V is TRBV29-1 and J is TRBJ2-5; 7 bases are a match to TRBD2. There are 14 residues in the CDR3. From germline, CDR1 is SQVTM and CDR2 ANQGSEA. The V and J ends lost 4 bases and 5 bases, in that order; junction bases with no gene match: 10. In DNA, the CDR3 is TGCAGCGTTGGTGGGGAGGGGTGGGGGGAGACCCAGTACTTC. Its translation: CSVGGEGWGETQYF.

This clonotype was picked up many times. At one end the junction does not follow the germline gene, possibly because of a read error. The V gene is TRBV6-5, the J gene TRBJ2-1; 9 nucleotides line up with TRBD1. This CDR3 region has 13 residues. Per germline, CDR1 MNHEY and CDR2 SVGAGI. This CDR3 is CASSYTLRGQGIF. DNA for the CDR3: TGTGCCAGCAGTTATACATTAAGGGGACAGGGAATCTTC.

On this clonotype: The junction and the germline gene differ at one end; a read error may be behind it. This chain joins TRBV20-1 and TRBJ2-1; 8 nucleotides align to TRBD2. The germline V gene encodes CDR1 DFQATT and CDR2 SNEGSKA (reference sequence). The CDR3 runs 15 residues. In DNA form, the CDR3 reads TGCAGTGCGAGAGCGGGGGCCGAGGCCGGCAATGAGCAGTTCTTC. It codes for CSARAGAEAGNEQFF.

At least ten counts were recorded for this clonotype. The chain links TRBV6-2 or TRBV6-3 to TRBJ2-2, with D maybe TRBD1 (6 bases). Trimming removed 0 bases from V and 6 bases from J, with 14 bases in between. CDR1 is MNHEY and CDR2 is SVGEGT in the germline V gene. The CDR3 spans 16 residues. This chain's CDR3 is CASSYSSQGIAGELFF. The CDR3, as DNA: TGTGCCAGCAGTTACTCTTCACAGGGAATCGCCGGGGAGCTGTTTTTT.

On this clonotype itself: A read error may be the cause here, since a much bigger clone is one base away. The final CDR3 position lacks the conserved phenylalanine or tryptophan, pointing to a likely read error. J is TRBJ1-1 and V is TRBV11-1; D may be TRBD1 (6 bases). The CDR3 totals 16 residues. Per germline, CDR1 SGHAT and CDR2 FQDESV (reference sequence). The CDR3 spells CASSLGRGQKNTEAFY. The CDR3 DNA is TGTGCCAGCAGTTTAGGCCGCGGACAGAAGAACACTGAAGCTTTCTAT.

This clonotype has a handful of counts. J is TRBJ1-2 and V is TRBV6-6, with D possibly being TRBD1 (6 bases). Germline V gives CDR1 MNHNY, CDR2 SVGAGI (reference sequence). CDR3 length: 13 residues. Trimming took off 6 bases at V and 1 base at J, with 9 bases between the two ends. The CDR3 DNA is TGTGCCAGCAGACTGGACAGTAACTATGGCTACACCTTC. Its translation: CASRLDSNYGYTF.

This chain links TRBV12-3 or TRBV12-4 with TRBJ1-5; D remains unclear. The CDR3 extends over 16 amino acids. V lost 8 bases and J lost 2, with 19 bases in between. The CDR3 loop reads CASQLGIALGNQPQHF. The DNA for the CDR3 is TGTGCCAGCCAGTTGGGGATCGCCTTAGGCAATCAGCCCCAGCATTTT.

The chain couples TRBV20-1 to TRBJ2-4, with no clear D. V gave up 5 bases and J gave up 0 bases, with 11 bases separating them. The CDR3 totals 14 residues. Germline V CDR1 and CDR2: DFQATT, SNEGSKA (reference sequence). CDR3 loop: CSASHTLAKNIQYF. DNA for the CDR3: TGCAGTGCTTCTCACACGTTAGCCAAAAACATTCAGTACTTC.

At least ten counts were recorded for this clonotype. The chain joins TRBV15 to TRBJ1-4; D unresolved. The CDR3 consists of 16 residues. Germline lookup yields CDR1 LNHNV and CDR2 YYDKDF (reference sequence). Trimming left V 0 bases short and J 0 bases short, with 8 bases between. CDR3 sequence (DNA): TGTGCCACCAGCAGAGATCTTGGGACAACTAATGAAAAACTGTTTTTT. This encodes CATSRDLGTTNEKLFF.

This sequence joins TRBV18 and TRBJ2-3, with 11 nucleotides matching TRBD2. CDR1 KGHSH and CDR2 LQKENI come from the germline V gene. This CDR3 has 17 residues. Unmatched junction bases numbered 11, after V lost 4 bases and J lost 5 bases. CDR3 DNA sequence: TGTGCCAGCTCACTAGCGGGGGGGCCAAGTACTATAGATACGCAGTATTTT. Protein sequence: CASSLAGGPSTIDTQYF.

This clonotype has a count of ten or more. The gene calls are TRBV12-3 or TRBV12-4 and TRBJ2-3, with D possibly matching TRBD2 (5 bases). The V end was cut by 0 bases, the J end by 3 bases, with 16 bases between. CDR3 length: 17 amino acids. The CDR3 is CASSLAYTRSATDTQYF. Here the CDR3 DNA reads TGTGCCAGCAGTTTAGCCTATACTAGGTCAGCGACAGATACGCAGTATTTT.

This clonotype was seen repeatedly, ten times or more. V gene TRBV5-5 combines with J gene TRBJ1-2; unclear D gene. V was shortened by 4 bases and J by 8 bases, with 15 bases between the two germline ends. Germline assignment: CDR1 SGHKS and CDR2 YYEKEE (reference sequence). The CDR3 contains 13 residues. The DNA for the CDR3 is TGTGCCAGCAGCATTGCCAGGCGGTCCGGCTACACCTTC. Its protein product is CASSIARRSGYTF.

J is TRBJ1-5 and V is TRBV20-1; D unclear. Germline CDR1 reads DFQATT; CDR2 reads SNEGSKA (reference sequence). Trimming pared 6 bases from V and 3 bases from J, leaving 12 bases between. The length of the CDR3 is 13 residues. The CDR3 here is CSATTHNNQPQHF. The CDR3, as DNA: TGCAGTGCAACGACACATAACAATCAGCCCCAGCATTTT.

This clonotype appeared a few times. This may be a read error, as it is one base from a much larger clone. The chain is built from TRBV11-2 and TRBJ2-2; D is undetermined. This CDR3 is 11 amino acids long. Trimming shortened V by 3 bases and J by 7 bases, and 3 bases separated the two germline ends. Germline V lookup: CDR1 SGHAT, CDR2 FQNNGV. The CDR3 nucleotides read TGTGCCAGCAGCTTTCTCGGGGAGCTGTTTTTT. Protein: CASSFLGELFF.

The V gene is TRBV20-1, the J gene TRBJ2-1; TRBD1 or TRBD2 may be the D gene (6 bases each). Trimming took 6 bases from V and 9 from J, leaving 18 bases between them. Germline V gene data show CDR1 as DFQATT and CDR2 as SNEGSKA (reference sequence). The CDR3 length is 13 residues. The CDR3 protein is CSAHRDWLTEQFF. In nucleotides, the CDR3 is TGCAGTGCCCACAGGGACTGGCTCACTGAGCAGTTCTTC.

The rearrangement uses TRBV20-1 and TRBJ1-2; TRBD1 is a possible D gene (5 bases). CDR1 DFQATT and CDR2 SNEGSKA come from the germline V gene (reference sequence). The germline V and J ends were trimmed by 6 bases and 8 bases, with 19 bases remaining between them. The CDR3 covers 13 residues. The CDR3 protein is CSAMDGTTLGYTF. The CDR3 region has the DNA TGCAGTGCCATGGACGGGACTACCCTGGGCTACACCTTC.

This clonotype was seen more than once but under ten times. This chain joins TRBV6-6 and TRBJ1-1; no clear D gene. With 5 bases removed from V and 2 bases from J, the gap between germline ends came to 6 bases. The germline CDR1 and CDR2 sequences are MNHNY and SVGAGI (reference sequence). This CDR3 is 12 amino acids long. This CDR3 reads CASSRYNTEAFF. The CDR3 DNA reads as TGTGCCAGCAGTCGCTACAACACTGAAGCTTTCTTT.

In this sample, this clonotype turned up many times. The V gene is TRBV20-1, the J gene TRBJ2-5, with D possibly TRBD1 on 5 matching bases. Germline V gene sequence: CDR1 DFQATT, CDR2 SNEGSKA (reference sequence). Trimming removed 2 bases at V and 1 base at J, with 5 bases between. The CDR3 is 12 amino acids. CDR3 residues: CSARQGQETQYF. The CDR3 DNA reads as TGCAGTGCTAGACAGGGCCAAGAGACCCAGTACTTC.

The rearrangement uses TRBV29-1 and TRBJ1-5, with D possibly being TRBD1 (6 bases). Germline V CDR1 and CDR2: SQVTM, ANQGSEA. The ends were cut back, 6 bases at V and 0 bases at J, with 18 bases in the middle. The CDR3 has 16 residues. This chain's CDR3 is CSVQEGGPYSNQPQHF. DNA for the CDR3: TGCAGCGTCCAAGAAGGGGGGCCTTATAGCAATCAGCCCCAGCATTTT.